The source of this T cell receptor beta chain is a study of beta chain features in type 1 diabetes. The overall study: Patients shared similar age, gender and cell yields with healthy donors.

Study-wide results and caveats: The study found that naive, central memory and Treg TCRB repertoires appeared more similar in patients than in healthy donors. Within each of all four CD4+ subsets, Type 1 diabetes patients had TCRB CDR3s that were moderately but significantly shorter.

On average, the one heparinised blood draw given by each donor was approximately 100 mL. All sorted populations exceeded 95% purity. Worth noting for this clone: What it binds is not known.

As every portion of the isolated RNA was reverse transcribed, the sequencing read expressed TCRB transcripts. Libraries were prepared by immunoSEQ multiplex PCR; TCRdb keeps only in-frame clonotypes and omits some of them. The sample lists about 120,000 clones, over 15% occurring once. Germline V gene sequence: CDR1 SGHTA, CDR2 FQGNSA. The CDR3 totals 15 residues. Trimming removed 1 base from V and 3 bases from J, with 10 bases in between. The sequence came from a man aged 25-45 years with type 1 diabetes. The rearrangement links TRBV7-2 to TRBJ2-1, with no clear D. Sequenced input: central memory CD4+ T cells from blood. For the CDR3, the DNA is TGTGCCAGCAGCTTAGGGGCGGTTCTCTACAATGAGCAGTTCTTC. Translated, it gives CASSLGAVLYNEQFF.